Included here is one T cell receptor (beta chain) sequence, with context. The data stem from a study of blood T cell repertoires in COVID-19. In the study overall: Sites in the United States, Italy and Spain provided acute and convalescent COVID-19 samples.

Source study methods: Amplification with reference gene primers provided the estimates of nucleated cell counts. Assay used: immunoSEQ multiplex PCR; TCRdb lists only in-frame clones, some missing. V and J calls and clone size come straight from that table; D and trimming were deduced from the DNA. This sample yields roughly 100,000 clones, of which roughly nine tenths are seen a single time; 5.2% belongs to the top ten. The CDR3 has 15 amino acids. V shed 5 bases, J shed 6 bases, and the junction held 11 bases outside the gene matches. Looked up from germline, CDR1 is SGHTA and CDR2 is FQGNSA. The chain joins TRBV7-2 to TRBJ2-7; 9 bases fit TRBD1. The TCR sequence derives from a woman older than 75 with active COVID-19. Sequenced input: peripheral blood. The CDR3 DNA follows: TGTGCCAGCAGCATTTATCCACAGGGGGCGTCCGAGCAGTACTTC. Its translation: CASSIYPQGASEQYF.